This TCR beta chain was documented in a study of T cell changes during pregnancy in multiple sclerosis. TCRdb's table, derived via immunoSEQ multiplex PCR, lists solely in-frame clones and lacks some. The data contain some 62,000 clones, 92% of them singletons. Trimming shortened V by 2 bases and J by 4 bases, and 10 bases separated the two germline ends. Germline V gene data show CDR1 as SGHTA and CDR2 as FQGTGA. The CDR3 has 14 amino acids. The genes are TRBV7-3 and TRBJ2-3; possibly TRBD2 for D (7 bases). The receptor was isolated from a female donor in good health, enrolled as a control in a pregnancy study. This sample comprised peripheral blood, obtained in the second trimester of pregnancy. The CDR3 coding sequence is TGTGCCAGCAGCTTACTAGGGGGGGCAGATACGCAGTATTTT. This sequence encodes CASSLLGGADTQYF.